These 23 T cell receptor beta chains were sequenced from one sample in a study of blood T cell repertoires in COVID-19. The data were produced by immunoSEQ multiplex PCR, yet TCRdb's version contains in-frame clones alone and is incomplete. The sample contains about 190,000 clones, about four fifths of which appear only once. Sequenced: PBMCs or T cells enriched from blood (not recorded which). These receptors originate from a woman aged 25 to 39 who had recovered from COVID-19.

The V call is TRBV5-8, the J call TRBJ2-5; maybe TRBD2 (5 bases). CDR1 and CDR2 (germline): SGHTS, YDEGEE. The V end lost 3 bases, the J end lost 7 bases, and 7 bases lay between the germline ends. CDR3 length: 11 amino acids. CDR3 amino acids: CASSSSGTQYF. CDR3 nucleotide sequence: TGTGCCAGCAGCTCAAGCGGGACCCAGTACTTC.

The V and J genes are TRBV28 and TRBJ1-1; weak D call: TRBD1 (6 bases). Germline V gene sequence: CDR1 MDHEN, CDR2 SYDVKM. This CDR3 has 17 amino acids. V was pared by 5 bases and J by 6 bases, with 25 bases between. The chain's CDR3 is CASSPTTGFPGRAEAFF. CDR3 nucleotide sequence: TGTGCCAGCAGTCCAACAACAGGGTTTCCAGGGAGGGCTGAAGCTTTCTTT.

This clone was seen once. A junction boundary mismatches the germline segment, possibly from a read error. The chain links TRBV13 to TRBJ2-7; TRBD2 matches 7 bases. Germline lookup yields CDR1 PRHDT and CDR2 FYEKMQ (reference sequence). This CDR3 contains 14 residues. The CDR3: CASSLGLVSYEQYF. CDR3 nucleotide sequence: TGTGCCAGCAGCCTAGGACTAGTTTCTTACGAGCAGTACTTC.

This chain connects TRBV7-8 to TRBJ1-1, with a tentative D call TRBD1 (6 bases). Trimming removed 3 bases at V and 3 bases at J, with 14 bases between. Germline V CDR1 and CDR2: SGHVS, FQNEAQ. CDR3 size: 15 residues. The CDR3 nucleotides read TGTGCCAGCAGCTTGGGAGGGGGGTTAGACACTGAAGCTTTCTTT. It codes for CASSLGGGLDTEAFF.

J is TRBJ1-2 and V is TRBV5-6; a possible D gene is TRBD1 (5 bases). The CDR3 is 16 residues long. CDR1 and CDR2 (germline): SGHDT, YYEEEE. The V end lost 6 bases, the J end lost 1 base, and 19 bases lay between the germline ends. The CDR3 sequence: CASIRRNRHNNYGYTF. The CDR3 DNA is TGTGCCAGCATCCGGCGGAACAGGCATAATAACTATGGCTACACCTTC.

This clone was observed a handful of times. The rearrangement joins TRBV7-2 to TRBJ1-6; TRBD1 might be the D (6 bases). The CDR3 runs to 15 residues. Germline-derived CDR1 and CDR2 are SGHTA and FQGNSA. V shed 3 bases and J shed 7 bases, with 13 bases lying between them. CDR3 sequence reads: CASSFLGGQNSPLHF. Here the CDR3 DNA reads TGTGCCAGCAGCTTCCTCGGGGGGCAAAATTCACCCCTCCACTTT. The full variable domain, in which reference TRBV7-2 and TRBJ1-6 provide the parts outside the CDR3, is GAGVSQSPSNKVTEKGKDVELRCDPISGHTALYWYRQSLGQGLEFLIYFQGNSAPDKSGLPSDRFSAERTGGSVSTLTIQRTQQEDSAVYLCASSFLGGQNSPLHFGNGTRLTVT.

This chain connects TRBV7-9 to TRBJ2-4, with 11 bases matching TRBD2. Per germline, CDR1 SEHNR and CDR2 FQNEAQ (reference sequence). The V segment lost 4 bases and the J segment 3 bases; nucleotides outside the gene matches: 11. The CDR3 loop spans 18 amino acids. The CDR3 region has the DNA TGTGCCAGCAGCTCCCCCCCGGGGACTAGCGGCGGCAAAAACATTCAGTACTTC. Its protein product is CASSSPPGTSGGKNIQYF. Full variable domain (rest looked up from reference TRBV7-9 and TRBJ2-4): DTGVSQNPRHKITKRGQNVTFRCDPISEHNRLYWYRQTLGQGPEFLTYFQNEAQLEKSRLLSDRFSAERPKGSFSTLEIQRTEQGDSAMYLCASSSPPGTSGGKNIQYFGAGTRLSVL.

Notes on this clone: One junction end disagrees with the germline gene, perhaps due to a read error. The rearrangement links TRBV5-1 to TRBJ2-3; weak D call: TRBD2 (6 bases). This CDR3 has 14 amino acids. In germline, CDR1 is SGHRS, CDR2 YFSETQ. The CDR3 is CASSLGRGRDPGHF. CDR3 bases: TGCGCCAGCAGCTTGGGGAGGGGTCGGGACCCAGGGCATTTT.

The rearrangement uses TRBV15 and TRBJ2-3; 9 bases fit TRBD2. The CDR3 runs to 18 residues. V gave up 0 bases and J gave up 5 bases; unmatched junction bases: 12. Germline assignment: CDR1 LNHNV and CDR2 YYDKDF (reference sequence). For the CDR3, the DNA is TGTGCCACCAGCAGAGATGGCACCGGGCGGGGGGGCCAAGATACGCAGTATTTT. It specifies CATSRDGTGRGGQDTQYF. Looking up the rest from reference TRBV15 and TRBJ2-3 gives the full variable domain: DAMVIQNPRYQVTQFGKPVTLSCSQTLNHNVMYWYQQKSSQAPKLLFHYYDKDFNNEADTPDNFQSRRPNTSFCFLDIRSPGLGDTAMYLCATSRDGTGRGGQDTQYFGPGTRLTVL.

This clone was detected a few times. The same CDR3 can be traced to other DNA sequences in this sample. The chain links TRBV18 to TRBJ1-6; TRBD1 is a possible D gene (6 bases). V gave up 1 base and J gave up 10 bases, with 8 bases separating them. Germline lookup yields CDR1 KGHSH and CDR2 LQKENI. The CDR3 is 13 residues long. The CDR3 loop reads CASSPQGDSPLHF. The DNA for the CDR3 is TGTGCCAGCTCACCACAGGGGGACTCACCCCTCCACTTT.

This clone was seen only a few times. As DNA, the CDR3 is TGTGCCAGCAGCTTAGGCCAGACCGGGGAGCTGTTTTTT. As protein: CASSLGQTGELFF. The chain joins TRBV7-3 to TRBJ2-2; D ambiguous. CDR1 is SGHTA and CDR2 is FQGTGA in the germline V gene. The CDR3 has 13 amino acids. V lost 2 bases and J lost 5, with 6 bases in between.

In this sample, this clone turned up once. The chain links TRBV18 to TRBJ1-2; D might be TRBD1 (6 bases). The germline CDR1 and CDR2 sequences are KGHSH and LQKENI. The CDR3 consists of 15 residues. Trimming stripped 2 bases from V and 1 base from J, with 11 bases between. In DNA, the CDR3 is TGTGCCAGCTCACCAACAGGGCAGGATAACTATGGCTACACCTTC. Translated, it gives CASSPTGQDNYGYTF.

This clone was observed a few times. The rearrangement uses TRBV9 and TRBJ2-3; D call uncertain. This CDR3 has 13 residues. Per the germline V gene, CDR1 is SGDLS and CDR2 is YYNGEE. V lost 3 bases, J lost 6 bases, and 11 bases lay in between. The CDR3 region is CASSAVLRDTQYF. For the CDR3, the DNA is TGTGCCAGCAGCGCCGTACTAAGGGATACGCAGTATTTT.

This clone was seen more than once but under ten times. CDR3 protein: CSVIRTGRNTEAFF. CDR3 bases: TGCAGCGTCATCAGGACAGGGAGGAACACTGAAGCTTTCTTT. This chain uses TRBV29-1 with TRBJ1-1; 8 nucleotides align to TRBD1. The CDR3 loop spans 14 amino acids. Germline trimming cut 6 bases from V and 1 base from J; bases unmatched to any gene: 7. Germline CDR1 and CDR2: SQVTM and ANQGSEA. The full variable domain, its missing parts supplied by reference TRBV29-1 and TRBJ1-1, is SAVISQKPSRDICQRGTSLTIQCQVDSQVTMMFWYRQQPGQSLTLIATANQGSEATYESGFVIDKFPISRPNLTFSTLTVSNMSPEDSSIYLCSVIRTGRNTEAFFGQGTRLTVV.

The chain employs TRBV19 and TRBJ1-1; possibly TRBD1 for D (6 bases). V lost 3 bases and J lost 5, with 16 bases in between. Germline CDR1 LNHDA, CDR2 SQIVND (reference sequence). The CDR3 has 15 amino acids. This CDR3 reads CASSMSGWGRTEAFF. CDR3 DNA: TGTGCCAGTAGTATGTCGGGTTGGGGGCGAACTGAAGCTTTCTTT. The variable domain in full, completed from reference TRBV19 and TRBJ1-1, reads DGGITQSPKYLFRKEGQNVTLSCEQNLNHDAMYWYRQDPGQGLRLIYYSQIVNDFQKGDIAEGYSVSREKKESFPLTVTSAQKNPTAFYLCASSMSGWGRTEAFFGQGTRLTVV.

This rearrangement joins TRBV10-3 to TRBJ1-1, with a weak D call TRBD1 (5 bases). Trimming took off 6 bases at V and 1 base at J, with 12 bases between the two ends. From germline, CDR1 is ENHRY and CDR2 SYGVKD. The CDR3 is 14 residues long. The DNA for the CDR3 is TGTGCCATCAGCATCGACAGACCGAACACTGAAGCTTTCTTT. It specifies CAISIDRPNTEAFF.

V is TRBV2 and J is TRBJ2-7; 9 bases agree with TRBD1. CDR1 and CDR2 (germline): SNHLY, FYNNEI. Trimming cost V 7 bases and J 5 bases; bases outside gene matches: 12. CDR3 length: 15 amino acids. This CDR3 is CASTFPGTGINEQYV. The DNA for the CDR3 is TGTGCCAGCACTTTCCCCGGGACAGGGATCAACGAGCAGTACGTC.

The rearrangement uses TRBV10-1 and TRBJ1-1; D ambiguous. The CDR3 covers 13 residues. Germline CDR1 is WNHNN and CDR2 is SYGVQD (reference sequence). Trimming cost V 5 bases and J 1 base, with 8 bases left between them. CDR3 protein: CASSTGKNTEAFF. CDR3 in DNA: TGCGCCAGCAGTACCGGGAAGAACACTGAAGCTTTCTTT.

CDR3 residues: CASSLSYTGVALHF. The CDR3 DNA reads TGTGCCAGCAGCTTATCTTATACAGGGGTAGCCCTCCACTTT. The chain links TRBV11-2 to TRBJ1-6; TRBD1 aligns across 7 bases. The CDR3 runs to 14 residues. Germline V gene sequence: CDR1 SGHAT, CDR2 FQNNGV. V dropped 2 bases and J dropped 14; count of bases not matched to a gene: 9.

This rearrangement joins TRBV5-8 to TRBJ1-5; D call uncertain. CDR3 size: 15 residues. The V and J ends lost 4 bases and 1 base respectively, with 12 bases between them. Germline-derived CDR1 and CDR2 are SGHTS and YDEGEE. The CDR3 loop reads CASSRGPQSNQPQHF. In DNA form, the CDR3 reads TGTGCCAGCAGCCGCGGGCCCCAGAGCAATCAGCCCCAGCATTTT.

CDR3 DNA sequence: TGTGCCAGTAGATCTGGGACAGTCAATAATTCACCCCTCCACTTT. Its translation: CASRSGTVNNSPLHF. This chain joins TRBV19 and TRBJ1-6; 7 bases align to TRBD1. CDR1 LNHDA and CDR2 SQIVND come from the germline V gene (reference sequence). This CDR3 is 15 amino acids long. V lost 6 bases to trimming and J lost 5 bases; unmatched junction nucleotides: 7.

The gene calls are TRBV30 and TRBJ1-1, with TRBD1 matching over 11 bases. The trim removed 5 bases at V and 9 bases at J, leaving 2 bases unmatched. The CDR3 is made up of 11 amino acids. The germline V gene encodes CDR1 GTSNPN and CDR2 SVGIG (reference sequence). In nucleotides, the CDR3 is TGTGCCTGGGTGGACAGGGGGCAAGCTTTCTTT. It codes for CAWVDRGQAFF.

The chain's CDR3 is CASSLTGAEQYF. CDR3 nucleotide sequence: TGTGCCAGCAGCTTAACGGGGGCTGAGCAGTACTTC. V gene TRBV7-3 combines with J gene TRBJ2-7; D is possibly TRBD1 (6 bases). The V end lost 0 bases, the J end lost 7 bases, and 7 bases lay between the germline ends. CDR3 size: 12 residues. Germline CDR1 is SGHTA and CDR2 is FQGTGA.